One sample yielded the 8 T cell receptor beta chains listed below, sequenced in a study of T cells in Graves' hyperthyroidism and ophthalmopathy. TCR beta CDR3 regions were amplified from RNA. With the HTBI primer set, the TCR CDR3 went through a first round of RT-PCR. TCRdb called the multiplex PCR reads again in MiXCR, with one record for every CDR3 protein. Among hundreds of thousands of distinct CDR3 sequences listed, around 21% were seen once. The sequenced sample was blood. Receptors were obtained from a young man with Graves' ophthalmopathy.

This sequence joins TRBV6-1 and TRBJ2-1, with 11 bases lining up with TRBD2. The CDR3 sequence is 15 residues long. Trimming took 6 bases from V and 6 from J; bases not matched to a gene: 7. Germline V gene lookup returns CDR1 MNHNS and CDR2 SASEGT. The DNA for the CDR3 is TGTGCCAGCAGCGAAACCCTAGCGGGAGGCAATGAGCAGTTCTTC. Translating it yields CASSETLAGGNEQFF.

This chain connects TRBV7-9 to TRBJ1-6; D is uncertain. The germline gives CDR1 SEHNR, CDR2 FQNEAQ (reference sequence). This CDR3 has 16 residues. Trimming shortened V by 2 bases and J by 1 base, and 9 bases separated the two germline ends. The CDR3 is CASSLTGRSYNSPLHF. CDR3 DNA: TGTGCCAGCAGCTTAACCGGCAGATCCTATAATTCACCCCTCCACTTT.

The chain uses TRBV28 and TRBJ2-1; no reliable D call. Trimming took off 7 bases at V and 2 bases at J, with 9 bases between the two ends. CDR1 and CDR2 (germline): MDHEN, SYDVKM. This CDR3 is built from 13 residues. CDR3 in DNA: TGTGCCAGCACAGCGCACACCTACAATGAGCAGTTCTTC. Translated, it gives CASTAHTYNEQFF.

The chain employs TRBV7-9 and TRBJ1-2; 9 bases line up with TRBD1. The J segment lost 4 bases and the V segment lost 5 bases, leaving 8 bases of the junction unmatched. The germline V gene has CDR1 SEHNR and CDR2 FQNEAQ (reference sequence). CDR3 length equals 15 residues. The CDR3 here is CASSGIGQGSYGYTF. The DNA of the CDR3 is TGTGCCAGCAGCGGAATAGGACAGGGGTCCTATGGCTACACCTTC.

The V gene is TRBV6-2 or TRBV6-3, the J gene TRBJ2-7; D remains ambiguous. This CDR3 comprises 14 residues. V was shortened by 2 bases and J by 0 bases, with 8 bases between the two germline ends. CDR1 and CDR2 (germline): MNHEY, SVGEGT. The CDR3 spells CASSYEAASYEQYF. The CDR3 DNA follows: TGTGCCAGCAGTTACGAGGCGGCCTCCTACGAGCAGTACTTC.

This clonotype was detected many times. The V gene is TRBV30, the J gene TRBJ1-1, with 8 positions matching TRBD1. V was clipped by 6 bases and J by 1 base; unmatched bases: 7. This CDR3 comprises 14 residues. Germline V CDR1 and CDR2: GTSNPN, SVGIG (reference sequence). The CDR3 DNA reads as TGTGCCTGCCGACTCACAGGGGGGAACACTGAAGCTTTCTTT. It translates to CACRLTGGNTEAFF.

This clonotype has only a few counts. The chain joins TRBV2 to TRBJ2-5; 7 bases align to TRBD2. CDR3 length: 15 amino acids. Germline V gene lookup returns CDR1 SNHLY and CDR2 FYNNEI. Trimming removed 6 bases from V and 0 bases from J; junction bases left unmatched: 7. CDR3 bases: TGTGCCAGCAGCCCCAGCGGGACGTACCAAGAGACCCAGTACTTC. It translates to CASSPSGTYQETQYF.

This clonotype was picked up many times. The rearrangement joins TRBV27 to TRBJ1-1; no definite D call. The V end lost 4 bases, the J end lost 7 bases, and 10 bases lay between the germline ends. Germline V gene lookup returns CDR1 MNHEY and CDR2 SMNVEV (reference sequence). The CDR3 has 12 residues. Written as DNA, the CDR3 is TGTGCCAGCAGTTCCGGAGACGGTGAAGCTTTCTTT. Its translation is CASSSGDGEAFF.